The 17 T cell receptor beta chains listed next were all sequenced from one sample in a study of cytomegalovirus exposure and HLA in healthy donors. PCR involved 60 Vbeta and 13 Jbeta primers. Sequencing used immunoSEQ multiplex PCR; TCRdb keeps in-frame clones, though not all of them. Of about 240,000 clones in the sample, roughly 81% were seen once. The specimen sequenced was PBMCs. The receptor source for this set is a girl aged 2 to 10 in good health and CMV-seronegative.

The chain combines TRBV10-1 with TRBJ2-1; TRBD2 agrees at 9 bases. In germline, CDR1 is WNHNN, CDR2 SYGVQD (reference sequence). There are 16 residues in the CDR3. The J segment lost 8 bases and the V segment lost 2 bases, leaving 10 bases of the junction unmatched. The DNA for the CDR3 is TGCGCCAGCAGTGAGACCACTAGCGGGTACTGGGATGAGCAGTTCTTC. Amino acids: CASSETTSGYWDEQFF.

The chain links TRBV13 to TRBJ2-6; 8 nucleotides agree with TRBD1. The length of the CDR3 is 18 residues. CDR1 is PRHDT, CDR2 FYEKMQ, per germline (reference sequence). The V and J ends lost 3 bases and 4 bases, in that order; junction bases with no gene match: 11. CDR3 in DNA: TGTGCCAGCAGCTTCGCCAGGACAGGGACGGCGGGGGCCAACGTCCTGACTTTC. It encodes CASSFARTGTAGANVLTF. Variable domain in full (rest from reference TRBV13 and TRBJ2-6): AAGVIQSPRHLIKEKRETATLKCYPIPRHDTVYWYQQGPGQDPQFLISFYEKMQSDKGSIPDRFSAQQFSDYHSELNMSSLELGDSALYFCASSFARTGTAGANVLTFGAGSRLTVL.

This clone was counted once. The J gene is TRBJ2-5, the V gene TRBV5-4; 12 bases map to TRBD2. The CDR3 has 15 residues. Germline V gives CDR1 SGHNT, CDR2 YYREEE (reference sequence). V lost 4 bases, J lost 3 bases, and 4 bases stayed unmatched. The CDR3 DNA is TGTGCCAGCAGCAGAAGACTAGCGGGAGAAGAGACCCAGTACTTC. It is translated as CASSRRLAGEETQYF.

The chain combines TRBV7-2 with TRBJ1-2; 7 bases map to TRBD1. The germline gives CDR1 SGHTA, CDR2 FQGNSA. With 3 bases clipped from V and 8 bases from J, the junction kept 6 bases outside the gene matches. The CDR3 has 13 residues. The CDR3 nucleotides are TGTGCCAGCAGCTTCGTTGGACAGGAGGGCTACACCTTC. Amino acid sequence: CASSFVGQEGYTF.

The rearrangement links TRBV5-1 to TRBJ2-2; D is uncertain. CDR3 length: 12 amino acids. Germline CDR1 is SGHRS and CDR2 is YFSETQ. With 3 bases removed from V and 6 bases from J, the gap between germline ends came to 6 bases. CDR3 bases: TGCGCCAGCAGCTCCCGGGCCGGGGAGCTGTTTTTT. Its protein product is CASSSRAGELFF.

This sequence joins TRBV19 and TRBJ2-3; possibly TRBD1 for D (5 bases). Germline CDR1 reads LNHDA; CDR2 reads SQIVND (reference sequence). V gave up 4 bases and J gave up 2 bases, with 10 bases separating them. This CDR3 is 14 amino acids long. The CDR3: CASSTGPPTDTQYF. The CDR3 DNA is TGTGCCAGTAGTACAGGGCCCCCCACAGATACGCAGTATTTT.

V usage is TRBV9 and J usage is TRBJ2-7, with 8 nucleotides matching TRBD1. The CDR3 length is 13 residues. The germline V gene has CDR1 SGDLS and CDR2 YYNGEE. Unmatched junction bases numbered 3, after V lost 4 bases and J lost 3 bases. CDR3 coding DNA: TGTGCCAGCAGCATTGGGACAGGCTACGAGCAGTACTTC. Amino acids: CASSIGTGYEQYF.

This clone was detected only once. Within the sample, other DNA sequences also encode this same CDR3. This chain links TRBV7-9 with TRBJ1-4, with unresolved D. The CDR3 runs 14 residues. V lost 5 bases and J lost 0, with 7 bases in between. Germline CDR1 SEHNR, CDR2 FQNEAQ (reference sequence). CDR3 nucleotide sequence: TGTGCCAGCAGCGGGCAGACAACTAATGAAAAACTGTTTTTT. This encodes CASSGQTTNEKLFF.

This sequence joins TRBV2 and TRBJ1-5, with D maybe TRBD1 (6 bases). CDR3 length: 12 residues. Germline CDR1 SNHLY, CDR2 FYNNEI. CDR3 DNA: TGTGCAACCGGGACACTTAGGGAGCCCCAGCATTTT. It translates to CATGTLREPQHF.

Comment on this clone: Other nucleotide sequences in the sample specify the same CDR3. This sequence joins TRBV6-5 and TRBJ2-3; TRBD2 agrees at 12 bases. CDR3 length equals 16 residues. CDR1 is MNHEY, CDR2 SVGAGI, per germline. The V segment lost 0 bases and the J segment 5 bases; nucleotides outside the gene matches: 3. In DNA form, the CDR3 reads TGTGCCAGCAGTTACTCGACTAGCGGGAGAGGAGATACGCAGTATTTT. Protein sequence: CASSYSTSGRGDTQYF.

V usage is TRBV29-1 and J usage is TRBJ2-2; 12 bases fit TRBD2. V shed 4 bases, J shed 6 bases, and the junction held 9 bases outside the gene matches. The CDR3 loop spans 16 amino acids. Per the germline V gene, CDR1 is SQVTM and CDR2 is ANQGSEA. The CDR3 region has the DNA TGCAGCGTTGGACTAGCGGGAGCTCAAGGTCCCGGGGAGCTGTTTTTT. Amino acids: CSVGLAGAQGPGELFF.

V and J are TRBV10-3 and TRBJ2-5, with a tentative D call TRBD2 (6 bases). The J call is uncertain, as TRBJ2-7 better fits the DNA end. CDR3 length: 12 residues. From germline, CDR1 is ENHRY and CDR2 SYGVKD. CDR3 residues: CAIGGNGYEQYF. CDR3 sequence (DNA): TGTGCCATCGGCGGGAACGGTTACGAGCAGTACTTC.

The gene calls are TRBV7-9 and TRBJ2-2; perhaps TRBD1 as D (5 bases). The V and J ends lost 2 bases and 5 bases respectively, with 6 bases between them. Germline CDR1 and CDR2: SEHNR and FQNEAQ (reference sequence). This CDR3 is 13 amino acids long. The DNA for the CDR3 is TGTGCCAGCAGCTTAAGGGGAACCGGGGAGCTGTTTTTT. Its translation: CASSLRGTGELFF.

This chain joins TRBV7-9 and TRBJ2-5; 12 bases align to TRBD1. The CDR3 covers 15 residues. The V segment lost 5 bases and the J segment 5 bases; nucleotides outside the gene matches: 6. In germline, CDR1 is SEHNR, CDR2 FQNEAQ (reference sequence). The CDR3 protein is CASSDRDRGQETQYF. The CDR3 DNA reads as TGTGCCAGCAGCGACCGGGACAGGGGGCAGGAGACCCAGTACTTC.

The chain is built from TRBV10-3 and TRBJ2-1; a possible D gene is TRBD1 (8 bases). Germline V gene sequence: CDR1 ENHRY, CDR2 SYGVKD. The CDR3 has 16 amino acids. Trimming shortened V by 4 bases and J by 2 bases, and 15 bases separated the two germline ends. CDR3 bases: TGTGCCATCAGTGCAAACAGGGGGGGAACCTACAATGAGCAGTTCTTC. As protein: CAISANRGGTYNEQFF.

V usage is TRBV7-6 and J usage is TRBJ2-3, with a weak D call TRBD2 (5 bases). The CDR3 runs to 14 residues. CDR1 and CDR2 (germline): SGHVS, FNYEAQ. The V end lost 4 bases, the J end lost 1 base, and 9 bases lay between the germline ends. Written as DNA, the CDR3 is TGTGCCAGCAGCTATAACGGGGGCACAGATACGCAGTATTTT. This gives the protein CASSYNGGTDTQYF.

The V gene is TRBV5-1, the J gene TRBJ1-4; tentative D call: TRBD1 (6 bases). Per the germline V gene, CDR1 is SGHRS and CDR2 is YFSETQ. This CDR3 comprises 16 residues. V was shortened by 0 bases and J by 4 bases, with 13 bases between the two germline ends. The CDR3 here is CASSLGSLGGNEKLFF. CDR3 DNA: TGCGCCAGCAGCTTGGGGTCCCTAGGGGGTAATGAAAAACTGTTTTTT.